This T cell receptor beta chain derives from a study of shared clonotypes between healthy human individuals (dated by TCRdb to the early 2020s). Background for the entire study: A few men and two women, aged 18 to 49 years, made up the cohort. Per donor, three plates each were used for CD4 naive and CD4 memory, two for CD8 naive, and one for CD8 memory. To estimate repertoire size and how much clonotypes are shared between individuals, the study performed deep sequencing of blood TCR repertoires from a handful of healthy adults. Libraries were prepared and TCR repertoires were sequenced by different laboratories using diverse techniques, in order to increase sequencing depth and limit assay-specific biases. Leukapheresis yielded between about 0.85 and 10 billion PBMCs per donor. Study-wide conclusions, independent of this receptor: About 5% of naive CD4, around 3.6% of naive CD8, approximately 2.2% of memory CD4, and 0.35% to 0.5% of memory CD8 clonotypes were shared across four donors. Sampling was restricted to blood, and TCR repertoires in tissue are likely to differ from TCR repertoires in blood. Pairwise subsampling indicated that sequencing depth was expected to affect the degree of clonotype sharing among donors. Incomplete sequencing was indicated by rarefaction of sorted-subset datasets, despite the large sequencing depth. Higher generation probabilities were observed for clonotypes shared by all four sorted-subset donors than for non-shared clonotypes. The small number of donors limited the genetic and exposure-history diversity represented. Naive subsets generally had larger estimated clonotype richness than memory subsets.

Concerning this clone: The antigen it binds to is not known. No qualities accompany the bases; no much larger clone lies one base away.

Donors were healthy HIV-negative adults with no recently reported acute infections or vaccinations. All donors were Caucasian adults living in Nashville, Tennessee, USA. CD4+ T cells were enriched by magnetic negative selection, after which naive cells were positively selected on CD45RA and the negative fraction was taken as the memory subset. Blood was collected by leukapheresis, and PBMCs were isolated by Ficoll-Histopaque density gradient centrifugation and then cryopreserved in liquid nitrogen vapor phase. Analytical flow cytometry was used to check the purity and quantity of each magnetically sorted T cell population. Genomic DNA was isolated from every sorted fraction and measured by UV absorbance on a Nanodrop 2000c. Using the deep immunoSEQ assay, multiplex PCR amplified TCR CDR3 regions from genomic DNA. Extracted genomic DNA from each cell subset was spread evenly across all wells of several immunoSEQ 96-well plates, with each plate serving as a replicate. Each replicate PCR for sorted subsets received around 0.2 ug genomic DNA, equal to roughly 30,000 T cell genomes. The purified libraries were quantified using a Qubit 3.0 fluorometer, sized with a Bioanalyzer 2100, and then quantified again using the KAPA Library Quantification kit. Every immunoSEQ 96-well plate was sequenced on a dedicated single-read 150-cycle Illumina NextSeq 550 flow cell. As for the authors' bioinformatics: Because only junctional sequences without quality scores were contained in the immunoSEQ output, filtering matching that applied to full-length reads could not be performed. To assign V/J genes and CDR3, sequences were annotated against IMGT germline references using PyIR, a Python wrapper for IgBLAST v1.9. Any read was removed if the V/J assignment was weak (E-value above 1e-6), the CDR3 was missing, or the read contained stop codons, out-of-frame junctions, or ambiguous translated residues. A V3J clonotype was defined by an identical inferred V gene, J gene, and CDR3 amino acid sequence. Percentage overlap between repertoires was computed as shared unique clonotypes divided by the size of the smaller repertoire. Three approaches were used to assess repertoire richness: RTK rarefaction, the Chao1 estimator, and Recon v2.1 estimates of unobserved clonotypes. Generation probabilities for all TCRbeta clonotypes obtained by the gDNA method from several donors were computed using OLGA. TCRdb re-hosts the immuneACCESS table, in-frame sequences only. Its copies lack some clones; in the studies checked, an unresolved V gene accounts for under half of them, and the cause for the rest is not known. V and J calls and clone size are copied from that table; D and trimming were computed from the DNA. For this sample the table gives about 640,000 clones, of which 55% to 75% were detected only once. About 1.7% of the sample is held by the ten biggest clonotypes.

From the cysteine through the phenylalanine, the CDR3 covers 15 amino acids. Only the CDR3 region is kept as DNA, spanning 45 bases read in frame from base 1. Reading the germline V gene (reference sequence) gives CDR1 SEHNR and CDR2 FQNEAQ. Trimming takes 5 bases off V and 6 bases off J; junction bases not matched to a gene: 10. Input material: memory CD4+ T cells sorted from blood. The sample's cell subset or site label, in plain terms: CD45RA-negative fraction. This clonotype originated in a woman in her twenties or thirties in good health. This sequence uses TRBV7-9 and TRBJ1-5, with 7 bases aligning to TRBD1. The DNA sequence is given as TGTGCCAGCAGCGATGACAGGGTTTCATTTCAGCCCCAGCATTTT. The translation is CASSDDRVSFQPQHF.